A selection of T cell receptor beta chains follows, all from one sample in a study of shared clonotypes between healthy human individuals. Libraries were prepared by immunoSEQ multiplex PCR; TCRdb keeps only in-frame clonotypes and omits some of them. There are over 950,000 clones in the sample; 60% to 80% occur only once, and more than 0.85% lies in the top ten. The sample consisted of memory CD4+ T cells from PBMCs. The receptors stem from a man younger than 35 in good health. Some clones in this sample may be carry-over from other donors' samples. Both conserved end residues are part of each CDR3. The D gene is left open where the match is weak. Clone size is stated in some rows and not others, as once, few, many or a class when expanded.

d_call	v_call	j_call	clone_size	cdr3_nt	cdr3_aa
.	TRBV6-1	TRBJ2-3	.	TGTGCCAGCATGAGGGTACCAACAGATACGCAGTATTTT	CASMRVPTDTQYF
.	TRBV6-5	TRBJ2-2	.	TGTGCCAGCACACTCAGGGGAGGGGAGCTGTTTTTT	CASTLRGGELFF
.	TRBV25-1	TRBJ2-7	.	TGTGCCAGCAGTGATCCCGGACGGAGGCAGTACTTC	CASSDPGRRQYF
TRBD1	TRBV7-2	TRBJ1-5	.	TGTGCCAGCAGCTTCCACGGGACAGGGGGCAAACAGCCCCAGCATTTT	CASSFHGTGGKQPQHF
.	TRBV5-6	TRBJ1-1	.	TGTGCCAGCAGCTTGGGACACATGAACACTGAAGCTTTCTTT	CASSLGHMNTEAFF
TRBD2	TRBV7-9	TRBJ2-2	.	TGTGCCAGCAGCTTATGGGTAGCGGGAGGATCCGGGGAGCTGTTTTTT	CASSLWVAGGSGELFF
.	TRBV18	TRBJ1-1	.	TGTGCCAGCTCACCACCCTCTGTGAACACTGAAGCTTTCTTT	CASSPPSVNTEAFF
TRBD2	TRBV7-9	TRBJ2-7	few	TGTGCCAGCAGCCCTACTAGCGGGGAATCCTACGAGCAGTACTTC	CASSPTSGESYEQYF
.	TRBV7-2	TRBJ2-5	.	TGTGCCAGCAGCTACTCCCGCGCAGGGGTGGGAGAGACCCAGTACTTC	CASSYSRAGVGETQYF
.	TRBV5-1	TRBJ2-1	.	TGCGCCAGCGCGATGGGACAAGGGGGGTACAATGAGCAGTTCTTC	CASAMGQGGYNEQFF
.	TRBV9	TRBJ2-5	.	TGTGCCAGCAGCGTAGACGTCTTAGGGGGGGAGACCCAGTACTTC	CASSVDVLGGETQYF
TRBD2	TRBV4-1	TRBJ2-2	.	TGCGCCAGCAGCCAAGGAATTAGCGGGAGGGACACCGGGGAGCTGTTTTTT	CASSQGISGRDTGELFF
.	TRBV5-4	TRBJ1-1	few	TGTGCCAGCAGCCGCGGAAGGGCGAACACTGAAGCTTTCTTT	CASSRGRANTEAFF
TRBD1	TRBV5-1	TRBJ2-7	.	TGCGCCAGCAGCAAGGGACAGGGGGCCAACTTTAAGTACGAGCAGTACTTC	CASSKGQGANFKYEQYF
TRBD1	TRBV28	TRBJ2-7	.	TGTGCCAGCAGGGCCGGGACAGGGCAGGTCGGGTCCCTCGAGCAGTACTTC	CASRAGTGQVGSLEQYF
.	TRBV6-1	TRBJ2-1	.	TGTGCCAGCAGTCCGGGCCCGGGAAACAATGAGCAGTTCTTC	CASSPGPGNNEQFF
TRBD2	TRBV9	TRBJ2-7	.	TGTGCCAGCAGCGTACTAGCGGAGCCGTCCTACGAGCAGTACTTC	CASSVLAEPSYEQYF